This entry lists 25 T cell receptor beta chains sequenced from one sample in a study of blood T cell repertoires in COVID-19 (dated by TCRdb to 2018 to 2021). The library was prepared using the immunoSEQ multiplex PCR assay. TCRdb's version of the immuneACCESS table is confined to in-frame rearrangements and falls short of the full clone set. An unresolved V gene accounts for under half of the shortfall where checked; the remainder is of unknown origin. Present in this sample are 48,000 or so clones, under 90% of which were seen just once. Jointly, the top ten make up 5.5% to 7% of the sample. What was sequenced was peripheral blood. All receptors come from a woman aged 55-75 years with acute or convalescent COVID-19.

This clone has more than one count but fewer than ten. V usage is TRBV11-1 and J usage is TRBJ2-2, with D unclear. Germline V gene lookup returns CDR1 SGHAT and CDR2 FQDESV (reference sequence). This CDR3 contains 16 residues. V lost 3 bases and J 3 bases, leaving 14 bases between the germline ends. The CDR3 loop reads CASSFSRRSDTGELFF. CDR3 DNA sequence: TGTGCCAGCAGCTTCAGTCGCAGGTCGGACACCGGGGAGCTGTTTTTT.

This chain connects TRBV19 to TRBJ1-4; D ambiguous. V lost 3 bases and J 4 bases, leaving 12 bases between the germline ends. The CDR3 is made up of 15 amino acids. From germline, CDR1 is LNHDA and CDR2 SQIVND (reference sequence). CDR3 sequence reads: CASSIFENFNEKLFF. Here the CDR3 DNA reads TGTGCCAGTAGTATTTTCGAAAACTTTAATGAAAAACTGTTTTTT.

This clone occurred a few times. The chain has TRBV9 and TRBJ1-2, with 8 bases aligning to TRBD1. V trimming: 4 bases; J trimming: 8 bases; junction bases outside the gene matches: 25. Germline-derived CDR1 and CDR2 are SGDLS and YYNGEE. The CDR3 spans 19 residues. The CDR3: CASSLGPSRRGGQGVGYTF. In DNA form, the CDR3 reads TGTGCCAGCAGCCTTGGGCCATCTCGGCGAGGAGGACAGGGAGTAGGCTACACCTTC.

This chain joins TRBV5-1 and TRBJ2-1; 14 bases match TRBD2. The CDR3 is 18 amino acids. With V trimmed by 1 base and J by 4 bases, 7 bases remained unmatched. Germline V gives CDR1 SGHRS, CDR2 YFSETQ. Here the CDR3 reads CASSLSPGTSGGYNEQFF. CDR3 nucleotide sequence: TGCGCCAGCAGCTTGTCCCCCGGGACTAGCGGGGGATACAATGAGCAGTTCTTC.

V usage is TRBV5-1 and J usage is TRBJ2-1; D perhaps matches TRBD1 (6 bases). This CDR3 contains 15 residues. In germline, CDR1 is SGHRS, CDR2 YFSETQ. V lost 2 bases, J lost 9 bases, and 18 bases lay in between. The CDR3 protein is CASSLNPGTSAEQFF. Here the CDR3 DNA reads TGCGCCAGCAGCTTAAATCCCGGGACAAGCGCTGAGCAGTTCTTC.

A few counts support this clone. This sequence joins TRBV30 and TRBJ2-5, with 12 bases fitting TRBD2. The CDR3 covers 15 residues. V lost 2 bases, J lost 4 bases, and 5 bases stayed unmatched. The germline V gene encodes CDR1 GTSNPN and CDR2 SVGIG (reference sequence). CDR3 nucleotides: TGTGCCTGGAGTCGACTAGCGGGAGTAGCAGAGACCCAGTACTTC. Translation: CAWSRLAGVAETQYF. Looking up the rest from reference TRBV30 and TRBJ2-5 gives the full variable domain: SQTIHQWPATLVQPVGSPLSLECTVEGTSNPNLYWYRQAAGRGLQLLFYSVGIGQISSEVPQNLSASRPQDRQFILSSKKLLLSDSGFYLCAWSRLAGVAETQYFGPGTRLLVL.

The chain joins TRBV2 to TRBJ2-2; D unclear. Germline loops: CDR1 SNHLY, CDR2 FYNNEI. This CDR3 is 15 amino acids long. V lost 0 bases to trimming and J lost 1 base, with 6 bases between them. The CDR3 here is CASSEAAQNTGELFF. The DNA of the CDR3 is TGTGCCAGCAGTGAAGCGGCTCAGAACACCGGGGAGCTGTTTTTT.

The rearrangement links TRBV7-8 to TRBJ1-2; 7 bases agree with TRBD1. From germline, CDR1 is SGHVS and CDR2 FQNEAQ. The V and J ends lost 8 bases and 2 bases, in that order; junction bases with no gene match: 5. The CDR3 is 13 residues long. The CDR3 DNA is TGTGCCAGCTCGGACAGGATCAACTATGGCTACACCTTC. Its translation: CASSDRINYGYTF.

V gene TRBV6-6 combines with J gene TRBJ1-4, with 7 bases fitting TRBD1. V gave up 7 bases and J gave up 2 bases; unmatched junction bases: 7. CDR3 size: 15 residues. Germline CDR1 MNHNY, CDR2 SVGAGI (reference sequence). CDR3 amino acids: CASTRVTGTNEKLFF. In DNA, the CDR3 is TGTGCCAGCACCAGGGTGACAGGGACTAATGAAAAACTGTTTTTT.

The chain recombines TRBV11-3 with TRBJ2-5; 11 nucleotides agree with TRBD1. This CDR3 is 16 amino acids long. The V and J ends lost 3 bases and 5 bases, in that order; junction bases with no gene match: 8. CDR1 SGHNT and CDR2 YENEEA come from the germline V gene. The CDR3, as DNA: TGTGCCAGCAGCTTGGGAAGGGACAGGGGGAGGGAGACCCAGTACTTC. Its protein is CASSLGRDRGRETQYF.

The V and J genes are TRBV14 and TRBJ2-3, with D possibly TRBD2 on 7 matching bases. Per the germline V gene, CDR1 is SGHDN and CDR2 is FVKESK. With 1 base removed from V and 0 bases from J, the gap between germline ends came to 11 bases. The CDR3 spans 16 residues. This CDR3 reads CASSQVRGASTDTQYF. The DNA of the CDR3 is TGTGCCAGCAGCCAAGTTCGGGGGGCTAGCACAGATACGCAGTATTTT. The entire variable domain, with the rest obtained from reference TRBV14 and TRBJ2-3, is as follows: EAGVTQFPSHSVIEKGQTVTLRCDPISGHDNLYWYRRVMGKEIKFLLHFVKESKQDESGMPNNRFLAERTGGTYSTLKVQPAELEDSGVYFCASSQVRGASTDTQYFGPGTRLTVL.

V usage is TRBV4-3 and J usage is TRBJ2-2; 8 bases fit TRBD2. Germline trimming cut 1 base from V and 1 base from J; bases unmatched to any gene: 11. The CDR3 covers 19 residues. CDR1 is LGHNA and CDR2 is YSLEER in the germline V gene. CDR3 loop: CASSQGYSGGVLNTGELFF. The CDR3 DNA follows: TGCGCCAGCAGCCAAGGTTATTCGGGAGGGGTCTTGAACACCGGGGAGCTGTTTTTT.

The J gene is TRBJ2-2, the V gene TRBV7-3; TRBD2 aligns across 9 bases. Per germline, CDR1 SGHTA and CDR2 FQGTGA. J gave up 4 bases and V 5 bases, and 5 bases lay outside the gene matches. This CDR3 is 15 amino acids long. In DNA, the CDR3 is TGTGCCAGCAGCACCGGGACTAGCCTCACCGGGGAGCTGTTTTTT. This gives the protein CASSTGTSLTGELFF.

The CDR3 sequence: CASSYSNQPQHF. Here the CDR3 DNA reads TGTGCCAGTAGCTATAGCAATCAGCCCCAGCATTTT. V is TRBV19 and J is TRBJ1-5; unclear D gene. The length of the CDR3 is 12 residues. Between the trimmed V and J ends, which lost 6 bases and 0 bases, there was a span of 3 bases. Germline loops: CDR1 LNHDA, CDR2 SQIVND (reference sequence).

V gene TRBV7-2 combines with J gene TRBJ1-1; tentative D call: TRBD1 (5 bases). Trimming left V 0 bases short and J 6 bases short, with 11 bases between. The CDR3 consists of 14 residues. The germline CDR1 and CDR2 sequences are SGHTA and FQGNSA. CDR3 loop: CASSLALGGAEAFF. The CDR3 coding sequence is TGTGCCAGCAGCTTAGCTCTCGGAGGGGCTGAAGCTTTCTTT.

The V call is TRBV7-9, the J call TRBJ1-1, with TRBD1 matching over 10 bases. This CDR3 comprises 14 residues. Germline lookup yields CDR1 SEHNR and CDR2 FQNEAQ (reference sequence). Trimming took 2 bases from V and 11 from J; bases not matched to a gene: 8. Written as DNA, the CDR3 is TGTGCCAGCAGCTTAAACGGACAGGGGGAGAGGGCTTTCTTT. This encodes CASSLNGQGERAFF.

The chain links TRBV29-1 to TRBJ2-3, with TRBD2 matching 9 bases. The CDR3 contains 16 residues. J was trimmed by 1 base and V by 4 bases; bases with no gene match: 9. Germline V gene lookup returns CDR1 SQVTM and CDR2 ANQGSEA. The DNA for the CDR3 is TGCAGCGTTGCCCCTAGCGGGATGAGAGGCACAGATACGCAGTATTTT. Translated, it gives CSVAPSGMRGTDTQYF.

With respect to this clone: Other DNA sequences in this specimen translate into the identical CDR3. The chain combines TRBV7-3 with TRBJ2-3, with D maybe TRBD2 (5 bases). This CDR3 region has 15 residues. Germline V gene sequence: CDR1 SGHTA, CDR2 FQGTGA. Trimming stripped 5 bases from V and 0 bases from J, with 12 bases between. CDR3 sequence reads: CASSRAGGSTDTQYF. The CDR3 DNA sequence: TGTGCCAGCAGCAGGGCGGGCGGGAGCACAGATACGCAGTATTTT.

The chain links TRBV29-1 to TRBJ1-6; 7 bases are a match to TRBD1. Germline V CDR1 and CDR2: SQVTM, ANQGSEA. This CDR3 has 14 residues. V lost 7 bases to trimming and J lost 8 bases; unmatched junction nucleotides: 11. The chain's CDR3 is CSAMTGTADSPLHF. The CDR3, as DNA: TGCAGCGCCATGACAGGGACGGCGGATTCACCCCTCCACTTT.

V is TRBV30 and J is TRBJ2-1; maybe TRBD2 (7 bases). The CDR3 is made up of 14 amino acids. V was shortened by 8 bases and J by 5 bases, with 19 bases between the two germline ends. In germline, CDR1 is GTSNPN, CDR2 SVGIG (reference sequence). DNA of the CDR3: TGTGCCCGGGGGGCGGGGAGCACAAACAATGAGCAGTTCTTC. This translates into CARGAGSTNNEQFF.

Remarks on this clone: The same CDR3 also results from other DNA sequences found in this sample. The chain combines TRBV5-5 with TRBJ2-7; 9 nucleotides agree with TRBD1. There are 14 residues in the CDR3. Per germline, CDR1 SGHKS and CDR2 YYEKEE (reference sequence). V gave up 0 bases and J gave up 3 bases; unmatched junction bases: 1. CDR3 loop: CASSLGQGGYEQYF. CDR3 nucleotide sequence: TGTGCCAGCAGCTTGGGACAGGGGGGCTACGAGCAGTACTTC.

The V gene is TRBV7-8, the J gene TRBJ2-7, with a possible D match to TRBD1 (6 bases). This CDR3 has 13 residues. Trimming took off 3 bases at V and 6 bases at J, with 12 bases between the two ends. Germline CDR1 is SGHVS and CDR2 is FQNEAQ. DNA of the CDR3: TGTGCCAGCAGCTTGGGGGCGAACAGCGAGCAGTACTTC. As protein: CASSLGANSEQYF.

The chain has TRBV5-6 and TRBJ2-2, with unresolved D. The length of the CDR3 is 12 residues. Germline V gives CDR1 SGHDT, CDR2 YYEEEE. The V and J ends lost 0 bases and 7 bases respectively, with 4 bases between them. DNA for the CDR3: TGTGCCAGCAGCTTGGCTGTCGGGGAGCTGTTTTTT. Translation gives CASSLAVGELFF.

This chain links TRBV6-5 with TRBJ2-2; tentative D call: TRBD2 (5 bases). Trimming took off 4 bases at V and 3 bases at J, with 12 bases between the two ends. The CDR3 has 15 residues. From germline, CDR1 is MNHEY and CDR2 SVGAGI. CDR3 DNA: TGTGCCAGCAGTTCGTCGGGGATGTACACCGGGGAGCTGTTTTTT. Translation: CASSSSGMYTGELFF.

This rearrangement joins TRBV5-1 to TRBJ1-1; TRBD1 matches at 7 bases. Germline V gene sequence: CDR1 SGHRS, CDR2 YFSETQ. This CDR3 is built from 15 residues. After removal of 1 base from V and 2 bases from J, the junction contained 5 bases not matched to a gene. CDR3 coding DNA: TGCGCCAGCAGCTTGCGAGGGGACAGAAACACTGAAGCTTTCTTT. Protein: CASSLRGDRNTEAFF.